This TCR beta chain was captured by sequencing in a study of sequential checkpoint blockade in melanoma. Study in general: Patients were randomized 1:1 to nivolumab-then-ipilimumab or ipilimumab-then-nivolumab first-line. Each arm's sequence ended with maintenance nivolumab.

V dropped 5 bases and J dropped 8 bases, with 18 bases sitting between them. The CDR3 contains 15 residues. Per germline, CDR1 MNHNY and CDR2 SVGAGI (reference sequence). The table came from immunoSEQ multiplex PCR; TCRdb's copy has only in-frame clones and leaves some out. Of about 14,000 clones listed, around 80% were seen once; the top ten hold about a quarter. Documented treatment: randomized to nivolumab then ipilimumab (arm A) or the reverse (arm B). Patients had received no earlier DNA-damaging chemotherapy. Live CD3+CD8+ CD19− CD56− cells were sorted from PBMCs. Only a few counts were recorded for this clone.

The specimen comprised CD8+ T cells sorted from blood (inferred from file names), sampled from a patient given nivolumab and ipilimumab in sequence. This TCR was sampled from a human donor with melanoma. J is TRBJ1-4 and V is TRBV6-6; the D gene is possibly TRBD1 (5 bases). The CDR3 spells CASSTDRGLREKLFF. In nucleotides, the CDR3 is TGTGCCAGCAGTACGGACCGGGGACTTCGAGAAAAACTGTTTTTT.